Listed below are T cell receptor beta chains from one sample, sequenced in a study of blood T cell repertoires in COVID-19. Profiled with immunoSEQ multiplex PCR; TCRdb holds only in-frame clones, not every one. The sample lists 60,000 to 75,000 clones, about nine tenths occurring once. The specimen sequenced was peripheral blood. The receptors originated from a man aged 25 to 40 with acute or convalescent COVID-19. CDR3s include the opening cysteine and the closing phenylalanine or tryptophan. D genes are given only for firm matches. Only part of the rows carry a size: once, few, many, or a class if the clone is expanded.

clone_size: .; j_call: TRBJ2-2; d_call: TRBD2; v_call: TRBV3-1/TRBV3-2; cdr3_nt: TGTGCCAGCAGCCAAGATCCTTATAGCGGGAGGGACACCGGGGAGCTGTTTTTT; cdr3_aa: CASSQDPYSGRDTGELFF
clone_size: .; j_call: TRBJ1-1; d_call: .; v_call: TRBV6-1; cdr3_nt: TGTGCCAGCAGTGAATATCAGGGAACTGAAGCTTTCTTT; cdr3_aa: CASSEYQGTEAFF
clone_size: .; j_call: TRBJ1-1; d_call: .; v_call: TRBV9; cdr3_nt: TGTGCCAGCAGTGCGGACCCGCGGGGCACTGAAGCTTTCTTT; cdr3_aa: CASSADPRGTEAFF
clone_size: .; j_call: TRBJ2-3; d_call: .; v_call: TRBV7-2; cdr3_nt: TGTGCCAGCAGCCCAGGGGCCGGCCCAGATACGCAGTATTTT; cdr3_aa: CASSPGAGPDTQYF
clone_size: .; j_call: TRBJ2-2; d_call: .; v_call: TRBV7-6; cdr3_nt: TGTGCCAGCATGCAACAGGGTTTTGACGGGGAGCTGTTTTTT; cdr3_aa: CASMQQGFDGELFF
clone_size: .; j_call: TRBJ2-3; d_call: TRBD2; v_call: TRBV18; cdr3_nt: TGTGCCAGCTCACCAAGGGGACTAGCGTTCGATACGCAGTATTTT; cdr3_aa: CASSPRGLAFDTQYF
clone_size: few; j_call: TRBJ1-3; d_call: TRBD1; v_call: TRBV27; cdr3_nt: TGTGCCAGCAAACCCGCCGGGACAGTTGTCCACACCATATATTTT; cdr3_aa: CASKPAGTVVHTIYF
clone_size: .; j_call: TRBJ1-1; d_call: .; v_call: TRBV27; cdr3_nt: TGTGCCAGCAGTTTATATGTAGACACTGAAGCTTTCTTT; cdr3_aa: CASSLYVDTEAFF
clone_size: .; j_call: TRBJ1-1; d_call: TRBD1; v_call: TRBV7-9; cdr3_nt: TGTGCCAGCAGCCCAGTAGGGGGGACAGGACCGAACACTGAAGCTTTCTTT; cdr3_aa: CASSPVGGTGPNTEAFF
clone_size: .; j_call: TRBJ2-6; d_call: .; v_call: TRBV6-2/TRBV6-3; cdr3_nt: TGTGCCAGCAGTTACGCGGTCTCTGGGGCCAACGTCCTGACTTTC; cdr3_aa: CASSYAVSGANVLTF
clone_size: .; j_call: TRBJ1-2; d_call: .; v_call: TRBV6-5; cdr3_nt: TGTGCCAGCACCCGCGGGGACGGTTTTAATGGCTACACCTTC; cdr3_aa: CASTRGDGFNGYTF
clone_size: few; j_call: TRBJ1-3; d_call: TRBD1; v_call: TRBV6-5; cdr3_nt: TGTGCCAGTTCACAGGGGCGGTCTGGAAACACCATATATTTT; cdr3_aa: CASSQGRSGNTIYF
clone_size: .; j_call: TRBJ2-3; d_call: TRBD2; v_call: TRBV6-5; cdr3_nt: TGTGCCAGCAGTTACTCGACTAGCGGGGGGGCGGATACGCAGTATTTT; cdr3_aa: CASSYSTSGGADTQYF
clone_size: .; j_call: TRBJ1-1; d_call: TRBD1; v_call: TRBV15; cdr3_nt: TGTGCCACCAGCAGGGACAGGGGGCATGGGTCTGAAGCTTTCTTT; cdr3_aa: CATSRDRGHGSEAFF
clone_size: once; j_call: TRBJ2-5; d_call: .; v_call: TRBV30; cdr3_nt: TGTGCCTGGAGTGTTTGGGCAGCCCAAGAGACCCAGTACTTC; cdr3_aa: CAWSVWAAQETQYF
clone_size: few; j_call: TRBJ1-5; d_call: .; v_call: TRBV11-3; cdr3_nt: TGTGCCAGCAGCTTAGGGCGGCCTAGCAATCAGCCCCAGCATTTT; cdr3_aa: CASSLGRPSNQPQHF
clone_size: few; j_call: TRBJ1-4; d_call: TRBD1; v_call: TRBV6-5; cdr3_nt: TGTGCCAGCAGAAACCCGGGACAGGCGGGAAAACTGTTTTTT; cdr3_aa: CASRNPGQAGKLFF
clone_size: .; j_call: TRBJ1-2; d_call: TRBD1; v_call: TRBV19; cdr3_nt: TGTGCCACCACAGGGGATTGGAACTATGGCTACACCTTC; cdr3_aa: CATTGDWNYGYTF
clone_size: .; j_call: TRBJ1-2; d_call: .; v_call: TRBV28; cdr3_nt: TGTGCCAGCAGTTTACTACAGTTTAACTATGGCTACACCTTC; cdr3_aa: CASSLLQFNYGYTF
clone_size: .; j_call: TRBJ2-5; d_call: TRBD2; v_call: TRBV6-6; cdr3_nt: TGTGCCAGCAGTTACCCGACTAGCGGGGGGCCATCGGGGTACTTC; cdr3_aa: CASSYPTSGGPSGYF
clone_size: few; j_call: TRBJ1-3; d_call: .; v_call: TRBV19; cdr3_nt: TGTGCCAGTAGTAGGAGGGGCGCGTCTGGAAACACCATATATTTT; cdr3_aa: CASSRRGASGNTIYF
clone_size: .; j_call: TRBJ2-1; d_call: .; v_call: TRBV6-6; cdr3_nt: TGTGCCAGCAGTTACTTAGCGATGAGTTACAATGAGCAGTTCTTC; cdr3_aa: CASSYLAMSYNEQFF
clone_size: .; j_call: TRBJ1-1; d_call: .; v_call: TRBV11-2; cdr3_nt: TGTGCCAGCAGCTTCTTGGGAGTTACTGAAGCTTTCTTT; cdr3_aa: CASSFLGVTEAFF
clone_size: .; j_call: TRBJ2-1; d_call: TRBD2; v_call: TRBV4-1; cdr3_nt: TGCGCCAGCAGCCAAGATCGGACTAGCGGGGGGCAGTTCTTC; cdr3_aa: CASSQDRTSGGQFF
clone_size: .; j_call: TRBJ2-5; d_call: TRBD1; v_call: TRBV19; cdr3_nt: TGTGCCAGTAGTTCTGGCTCCGGGACAGGACAAGAGACCCAGTACTTC; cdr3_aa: CASSSGSGTGQETQYF
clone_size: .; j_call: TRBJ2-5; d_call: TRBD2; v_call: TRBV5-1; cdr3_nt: TGCGCCAGCACAGCTAGCGGGGGGAGCGTGGAGACCCAGTACTTC; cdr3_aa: CASTASGGSVETQYF
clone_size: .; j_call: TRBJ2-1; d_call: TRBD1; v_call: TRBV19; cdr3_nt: TGTGCCAGTAGTAGCGTTGCGGGACAGGGGTACAATGAGCAGTTCTTC; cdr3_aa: CASSSVAGQGYNEQFF
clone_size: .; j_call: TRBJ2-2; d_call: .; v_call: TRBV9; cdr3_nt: TGTGCCAGCAGCGTAGCGGGGGGCCCGACCGGGGAGCTGTTTTTT; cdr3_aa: CASSVAGGPTGELFF